This T cell receptor beta chain came from a study of Ad26.COV2.S vaccination and SARS-CoV-2 variants. Study at large: Ad26.COV2.S, an intramuscular injection, was given once or twice 56 days apart.

The treatment here: over 15 received Ad26.COV2.S at low or high dose, single or two shots; roughly five received placebo; per-sample allocation not given. At day 63 after the first vaccine or placebo injection, samples were drawn. Only in-frame clones appear in the TCRdb table, and some are missing; sequencing was by immunoSEQ multiplex PCR. Seen here are around 240,000 clones, approximately 87% observed once, and the top ten hold around 10%. CDR3 length: 16 amino acids. V was clipped by 4 bases and J by 4 bases; unmatched bases: 7. The germline V gene has CDR1 LGHNA and CDR2 YNFKEQ. The sample was peripheral blood, taken in a trial of Ad26.COV2.S vaccine versus placebo. The J gene is TRBJ2-1, the V gene TRBV4-2; TRBD1 matches at 10 bases. The sequence derives from a person aged 18-60 years who received the Ad26.COV2.S COVID-19 vaccine or a placebo. CDR3 bases: TGTGCCAGCAGCCGCGCGACAGGGGGCCCATACAATGAGCAGTTCTTC. Residues: CASSRATGGPYNEQFF.